This T cell receptor (beta chain) emerged from a study of T cell changes during pregnancy in multiple sclerosis. The V and J ends lost 0 bases and 3 bases, in that order; junction bases with no gene match: 1. CDR3 length: 16 amino acids. Looked up from germline, CDR1 is LGHNA and CDR2 is YSLEER. Generated by immunoSEQ multiplex PCR, the TCRdb table keeps only in-frame clones and is missing some. The data show around 35,000 clones, roughly 88% seen once. Sequencing used CD8+ T cells from peripheral blood mononuclear cells, obtained after pregnancy. The chain employs TRBV4-3 and TRBJ2-6; 8 bases match TRBD1. This sequence was found in a female donor with multiple sclerosis, enrolled in a pregnancy study. CDR3 DNA sequence: TGCGCCAGCAGCCAAGACACAGGGGGTGGGGCCAACGTCCTGACTTTC. Translation: CASSQDTGGGANVLTF.